Detailed here is one T cell receptor beta chain. These data belong to a study of blood T cell repertoires in COVID-19. There are 15 residues in the CDR3. From germline, CDR1 is SGHTA and CDR2 FQGNSA. V was shortened by 1 base and J by 1 base, with 10 bases between the two germline ends. Assay used: immunoSEQ multiplex PCR; TCRdb lists only in-frame clones, some missing. The table has around 190,000 clones, 88% seen once. The J gene is TRBJ2-5, the V gene TRBV7-2; the D is unclear. This sequence was found in a woman between 18 and 29 years old who had recovered from COVID-19. Sequenced material: PBMCs or T cells enriched from blood (not recorded which). CDR3 residues: CASSLVDNPQETQYF. CDR3 sequence (DNA): TGTGCCAGCAGCTTAGTTGACAACCCCCAAGAGACCCAGTACTTC.